This TCR beta chain was sequenced in a study of cytomegalovirus exposure and HLA in healthy donors. Broader study findings: Reports credit the classifier with highly specific, highly sensitive diagnosis of cytomegalovirus status. Most TCR sequences proved rare, with some public TCRs found in many donors. The study flagged some 170 TCR beta chains as cytomegalovirus-associated.

The donors belonged to the 120-subject validation cohort, separate from the approximately 700-subject first cohort. Notes on this clone: Antigen unknown.

Generated by immunoSEQ multiplex PCR, the TCRdb table keeps only in-frame clones and is missing some. The sample carries about 150,000 clones, approximately 88% recorded once. The TCR originated in a woman aged 18-30 years in good health and CMV-seropositive. The sequenced material came from PBMCs.

The CDR3 reads CASSLSVTRSYNEQFF. The DNA for the CDR3 is TGTGCCAGCAGCTTAAGTGTCACCAGGTCCTACAATGAGCAGTTCTTC. The V call is TRBV11-2, the J call TRBJ2-1, with D unclear. This CDR3 region has 16 residues. The germline V gene encodes CDR1 SGHAT and CDR2 FQNNGV. Trimming pared 2 bases from V and 1 base from J, leaving 12 bases between.